Here is one TCR beta chain with its context. Its antigen is still unknown. A far larger clone is only one base removed, so a read error is likely. In the same sample, other DNA sequences code for this CDR3. This record comes from a study of blood T cell repertoires in COVID-19 (TCRdb year 2020). At the level of the whole study: Samples from collaborators originated in the United States, Italy and Spain and spanned both the acute and convalescent phases of COVID-19. The material from the prospective study consisted of cDNA or gDNA derived from T cells, B-cell-depleted T cells, or PBMCs. Subjects who had been exposed to COVID-19, were actively infected with it, or had recovered from it provided the deeply sampled blood TCRbeta repertoires that made up the dataset. The repertoires were released in a freely available public database intended as a resource for research on the immune response to SARS-CoV-2. Samples came from the ongoing ImmuneRACE study (first 160 participants) plus 1,254 subjects from 6 global collaborators. Sample metadata almost always included a de-identified subject ID, COVID-19 status, age in years and sex. Where available, HLA class I and class II types were obtained from metadata supplied by the sample provider rather than from assay-based typing.

Points the paper makes about the study in general: The quantity of clinical and demographic metadata differed by source and by participant and was supplied without curation.

Each collaborating institution followed its own protocols to collect whole blood in K2EDTA tubes. For TCRbeta analysis, collaborators shipped samples as frozen whole blood, isolated PBMCs, or DNA extracted from either of those sample types. CDR1 and CDR2, looked up from the germline V gene, are SGDLS and YYNGEE. The CDR3, cysteine through phenylalanine, is 15 amino acids long. The entry retains the CDR3 DNA only, 45 bases that are in frame from base 1. TCRbeta CDR3 regions were amplified from genomic DNA using the immunoSEQ Assay, a bias-controlled multiplex PCR. Concerning the study's data processing: The number of nucleated cells in each sample was estimated by amplification of reference gene primers within the assay. Sequence reads were collapsed and filtered to measure the absolute abundance of every unique TCRbeta CDR3 rearrangement. For each sample, productive Simpson clonality was calculated as the square root of Simpson's diversity index across productive rearrangements. TCRdb carries this immuneACCESS record with in-frame sequences only. Its versions omit some clonotypes, under half of them owing to an unresolved V gene in the studies checked, with the rest unexplained. V, J and clone size are taken as reported in that table, and D and trimming were inferred from the DNA itself. This sample holds about 25,000 clones; just over 85% were observed only once. Roughly 15% of the sample lies in the top ten.

The rearrangement joined TRBV9 to TRBJ2-5, with TRBD2 matching 9 junction bases. This TCR was sampled from a man aged 65 to 79 with acute or convalescent COVID-19. Sample: peripheral blood. The DNA sequence is TGCCCCCCCAGCGGCGGGGGGGGGCCCCAAGAGACCCAGTACTTC. Its product reads: CPPSGGGGPQETQYF.